One and the same sample provided the 9 T cell receptor beta chains below, sequenced in a study of post-analysis software for immune sequencing data. cDNA libraries of TCR beta carried unique molecular identifiers. Each CDR3 protein is one row after TCRdb ran MiXCR on the PCR reads. The sample records a few hundred thousand distinct CDR3 sequences, around 34% being singletons. These receptors lack a known antigen. Study-level results: When patients were compared with controls, five TRBV segments were more frequent, TRBV5-6, TRBV5-1 and TRBV20-1 among them.

The sample consisted of blood. The receptors were sampled from a girl aged 10 to 17 with multiple sclerosis.

This clonotype was detected ten times or more. The chain combines TRBV10-3 with TRBJ1-1; D unresolved. The CDR3 sequence is 16 residues long. Germline assignment: CDR1 ENHRY and CDR2 SYGVKD. Trimming removed 10 bases from V and 8 bases from J, with 29 bases in between. CDR3 in DNA: TGTGCCACCCGGTTGGGCCGCAGGATGGCCTCGGAGGAAGCTTTCTTT. Protein: CATRLGRRMASEEAFF.

This clonotype has at least ten counts. The V and J genes are TRBV20-1 and TRBJ1-2; D is uncertain. Germline CDR1 is DFQATT and CDR2 is SNEGSKA (reference sequence). V dropped 1 base and J dropped 0 bases, with 9 bases sitting between them. The CDR3 has 14 amino acids. CDR3 coding DNA: TGCAGTGCTAGAGTGGAGGAACCTAACTATGGCTACACCTTC. Its translation is CSARVEEPNYGYTF.

CDR3 nucleotide sequence: TGCGCCAGCAGCCAAGATCTGTTACAGCCCCAGCATTTT. Encoded protein: CASSQDLLQPQHF. The chain recombines TRBV4-3 with TRBJ1-5, with D unresolved. The CDR3 spans 13 residues. In germline, CDR1 is LGHNA, CDR2 YSLEER. Trimming shortened V by 0 bases and J by 7 bases, and 7 bases separated the two germline ends.

The chain combines TRBV4-1 with TRBJ1-1; D is unresolved. The CDR3 contains 15 residues. V gave up 2 bases and J gave up 1 base, with 11 bases separating them. Germline V gene lookup returns CDR1 MGHRA and CDR2 YSYEKL. This CDR3 is CASSQMGPGNTEAFF. CDR3 DNA sequence: TGCGCCAGCAGCCAAATGGGTCCGGGGAACACTGAAGCTTTCTTT.

This chain joins TRBV5-1 and TRBJ2-7; TRBD2 agrees at 9 bases. V was clipped by 2 bases and J by 2 bases; unmatched bases: 5. Looked up from germline, CDR1 is SGHRS and CDR2 is YFSETQ. The CDR3 loop spans 15 amino acids. The CDR3 is CASSLSGGTTYEQYF. CDR3 DNA: TGCGCCAGCAGCTTAAGCGGGGGGACTACCTACGAGCAGTACTTC.

This clonotype has just a few counts. The CDR3 sequence is CASSGSFHEQYF. The CDR3 DNA reads as TGCGCCAGCAGCGGTTCTTTCCACGAGCAGTACTTC. The chain uses TRBV5-1 and TRBJ2-7; D ambiguous. The V end was cut by 4 bases, the J end by 5 bases, with 10 bases between. CDR3 length: 12 residues. Germline V gene lookup returns CDR1 SGHRS and CDR2 YFSETQ.

This clonotype has at least ten counts. The V gene is TRBV20-1, the J gene TRBJ2-1, with 7 bases fitting TRBD2. The ends lost 4 bases at V and 0 bases at J; junction bases unmatched: 6. Germline values: CDR1 DFQATT, CDR2 SNEGSKA (reference sequence). The CDR3 has 15 amino acids. In DNA form, the CDR3 reads TGCAGTGCTAACTTGGCGGGAGCCTCCTACAATGAGCAGTTCTTC. Protein sequence: CSANLAGASYNEQFF.

The chain couples TRBV12-3 or TRBV12-4 to TRBJ1-2; 8 nucleotides align to TRBD1. Unmatched junction bases numbered 9, after V lost 5 bases and J lost 4 bases. The CDR3 has 15 residues. This chain's CDR3 is CASSRTGTYVYGYTF. In nucleotides, the CDR3 is TGTGCCAGCAGTCGGACAGGGACATATGTCTATGGCTACACCTTC.

With regard to this clonotype: A much bigger clone sits one base away, suggesting this may be a read error. The V gene is TRBV9, the J gene TRBJ1-4; possible D gene TRBD1, 5 bases. This CDR3 has 15 residues. Germline-derived CDR1 and CDR2 are SGDLS and YYNGEE. The CDR3 DNA follows: TGTGCCAGCAGCGTAGAAGGGGCCTCCAATGAAGAACTGTTTTTT. It yields the protein CASSVEGASNEELFF.